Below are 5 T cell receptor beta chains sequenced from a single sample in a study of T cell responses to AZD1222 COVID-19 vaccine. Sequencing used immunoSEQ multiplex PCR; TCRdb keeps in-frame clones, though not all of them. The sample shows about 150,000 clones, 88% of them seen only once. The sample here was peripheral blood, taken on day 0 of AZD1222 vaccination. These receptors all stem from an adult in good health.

The CDR3 sequence is CASRGAGGGNEQFF. The CDR3 bases are TGTGCCAGCAGAGGGGCGGGGGGAGGTAATGAGCAGTTCTTC. The chain links TRBV28 to TRBJ2-1, with 8 positions matching TRBD2. Germline-derived CDR1 and CDR2 are MDHEN and SYDVKM. V shed 6 bases, J shed 7 bases, and the junction held 8 bases outside the gene matches. The CDR3 is 14 residues long.

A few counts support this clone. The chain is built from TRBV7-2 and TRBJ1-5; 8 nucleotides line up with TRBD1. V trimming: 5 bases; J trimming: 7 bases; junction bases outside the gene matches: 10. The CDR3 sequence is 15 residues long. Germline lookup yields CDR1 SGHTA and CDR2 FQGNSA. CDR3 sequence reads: CASSREAGGRQPQHF. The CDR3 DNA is TGTGCCAGCAGCCGGGAGGCAGGGGGCAGGCAGCCCCAGCATTTT. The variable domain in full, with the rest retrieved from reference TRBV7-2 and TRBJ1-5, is GAGVSQSPSNKVTEKGKDVELRCDPISGHTALYWYRQSLGQGLEFLIYFQGNSAPDKSGLPSDRFSAERTGGSVSTLTIQRTQQEDSAVYLCASSREAGGRQPQHFGDGTRLSIL.

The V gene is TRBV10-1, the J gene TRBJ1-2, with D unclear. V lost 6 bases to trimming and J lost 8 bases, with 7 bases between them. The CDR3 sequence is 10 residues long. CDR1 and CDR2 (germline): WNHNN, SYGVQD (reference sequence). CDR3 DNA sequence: TGCGCCAGCAGAGTTGAGGGCTACACCTTC. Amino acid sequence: CASRVEGYTF.

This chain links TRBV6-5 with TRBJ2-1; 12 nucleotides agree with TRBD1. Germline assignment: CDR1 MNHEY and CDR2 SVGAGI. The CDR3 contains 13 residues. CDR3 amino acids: CATGTGGSNEQFF. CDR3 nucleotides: TGTGCTACCGGGACAGGGGGCTCCAATGAGCAGTTCTTC.

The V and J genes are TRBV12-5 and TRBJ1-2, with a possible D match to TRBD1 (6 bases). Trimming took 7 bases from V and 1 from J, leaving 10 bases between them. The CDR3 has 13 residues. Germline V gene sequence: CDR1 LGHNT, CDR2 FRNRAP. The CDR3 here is CASEGGINYGYTF. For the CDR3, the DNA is TGTGCTAGTGAGGGGGGAATTAACTATGGCTACACCTTC.